Listed below are T cell receptor beta chains from one sample, sequenced in a study of cytomegalovirus exposure and HLA in healthy donors. Assay: immunoSEQ multiplex PCR; the TCRdb copy retains only in-frame clones and omits some. In the table there are 160,000 or so clones, about 78% of which are singletons. Sequenced: PBMCs. All receptors derive from a man aged 60 to 69 in good health and CMV-seronegative. Both conserved end residues are part of each CDR3. The D gene is left open where the match is weak. Where a row states a size, it is once, few, many or the class of an expanded clone; other rows omit it.

V gene	clone size	J gene	D gene	CDR3 DNA	CDR3 protein
TRBV9	NA	TRBJ2-5	TRBD2	TGTGCCAGCAGCGATCGGCGACTAGCGGGGGAGCAACAAGAGACCCAGTACTTC	CASSDRRLAGEQQETQYF
TRBV5-4	once	TRBJ2-3	NA	TGTGCCAGCAGCTCTTTTCCCGACACTAGCACAGATACGCAGTATTTT	CASSSFPDTSTDTQYF
TRBV5-4	NA	TRBJ2-4	NA	TGTGCCAGCAGCTTGGCGGGCAGGGTAGGCCGCCGAGGTCAGTACTTC	CASSLAGRVGRRGQYF
TRBV6-4	NA	TRBJ1-3	TRBD1	TGTGCCAGCTCAAGGGGGGACAGGGGGAATCGATCGGGAAACACCATATATTTT	CASSRGDRGNRSGNTIYF
TRBV6-5	NA	TRBJ2-1	NA	TGTGCCAGCAGTTACCCCGGGTCATACAATGAGCAGTTCTTC	CASSYPGSYNEQFF
TRBV2	NA	TRBJ2-7	TRBD1	TGTGCCAGCACACGGGACAGGGGAAGCGAGCAGTACTTC	CASTRDRGSEQYF
TRBV30	NA	TRBJ1-6	NA	TGTGCCTGGAAAAGTACAGGGAGTTCACCCCTCCACTTT	CAWKSTGSSPLHF
TRBV28	NA	TRBJ2-1	NA	TGTGCCAGCAGACCCCCAAGACAGGTTACCTACAATGAGCAGTTCTTC	CASRPPRQVTYNEQFF
TRBV6-4	NA	TRBJ2-1	TRBD1	TGTGCCAGCAGTGACTCGGGGACAGGGGGATACAATGAGCAGTTCTTC	CASSDSGTGGYNEQFF
TRBV7-9	once	TRBJ2-3	TRBD2	TGTGCCAGCAGAGCCGGGACTACGATTCTTGGTTTT	CASRAGTTILGF
TRBV2	NA	TRBJ2-1	NA	TGTGCCAGCAGTGTCCCAGGGGGGAACAATGAGCAGTTCTTC	CASSVPGGNNEQFF
TRBV5-1	few	TRBJ1-1	NA	TGCGCCAGCAGCTTGGGACAGCCCATGAACACTGAAGCTTTCTTT	CASSLGQPMNTEAFF
TRBV18	few	TRBJ1-1	NA	TGTGCCAGCTCACCCGGGACACCGAACACTGAAGCTTTCTTT	CASSPGTPNTEAFF
TRBV4-1	NA	TRBJ1-1	NA	TGCGCCAGCAGCCAAGATCATCGGGGGAACACTGAAGCTTTCTTT	CASSQDHRGNTEAFF
TRBV7-9	few	TRBJ1-1	NA	TGTGCCAGCAGCTTAGCGAGGGGGATGAACACTGAAGCTTTCTTT	CASSLARGMNTEAFF
TRBV5-4	NA	TRBJ2-5	TRBD1	TGTGCCAGCAGCGCCTGGACAGGTGGAGAGACCCAGTACTTC	CASSAWTGGETQYF
TRBV6-5	NA	TRBJ2-3	NA	TGTGCCAGCCTACCGGGGGGCTATAGCACAGATACGCAGTATTTT	CASLPGGYSTDTQYF
TRBV19	few	TRBJ1-3	NA	TGTGCCAGTAGTACCTCGCAGGTTAACTCTGGAAACACCATATATTTT	CASSTSQVNSGNTIYF
TRBV4-1	NA	TRBJ1-1	NA	TGCGCCAGCAGCCAAGAAAGTCGACAGAACACTGAAGCTTTCTTT	CASSQESRQNTEAFF
TRBV29-1	NA	TRBJ1-5	NA	TGCAGCGTTGGGGAGCTGGGGCAGCCCCAGCATTTT	CSVGELGQPQHF
TRBV9	NA	TRBJ2-3	TRBD2	TGTGCCAGCAGCGTAGACCGGGGGAGGGCAGCAGATACGCAGTATTTT	CASSVDRGRAADTQYF
TRBV6-4	NA	TRBJ2-1	TRBD2	TGTGCCAGCACTACCGGGGGGGACAACTCCTACAATGAGCAGTTCTTC	CASTTGGDNSYNEQFF
TRBV6-1	NA	TRBJ1-1	NA	TGTGCCAGCAGTGAAGCCTCAAGGGGTACTGAAGCTTTCTTT	CASSEASRGTEAFF
TRBV2	NA	TRBJ2-5	TRBD1	TGTGCCAGCAGCAGGGGGCTAACAGAGACCCAGTACTTC	CASSRGLTETQYF
TRBV15	NA	TRBJ1-4	TRBD1	TGTGCCACCAGCAGAGATTTAGGACAGGGGGATGAAAAACTGTTTTTT	CATSRDLGQGDEKLFF
TRBV5-6	NA	TRBJ1-5	NA	TGTGCCAGCAGCGCCGGGGGTCATAGCAATCAGCCCCAGAATTTT	CASSAGGHSNQPQNF
TRBV18	once	TRBJ1-4	TRBD1	TGTGCCAGCTCCAGCGACAGGGGTGAAAAACTGTTTTTT	CASSSDRGEKLFF
TRBV10-2	few	TRBJ1-2	NA	TGCGCCAGCAGTGACTCCTATGGCTACACCTTC	CASSDSYGYTF
TRBV19	NA	TRBJ1-1	NA	TGTGCCAGTAGTATAGGCCGAGGTACGATGAACACTGAAGCTTTCTTT	CASSIGRGTMNTEAFF
TRBV10-3	NA	TRBJ2-7	NA	TGTGCCATCAGTGGACAGGCTGATGGTGTCTACGAGCAGTACTTC	CAISGQADGVYEQYF
TRBV6-1	NA	TRBJ1-1	NA	TGTGCCAGCACCGCACTTAACAGAGACACTGAAGCTTTCTTT	CASTALNRDTEAFF
TRBV19	NA	TRBJ2-7	TRBD2	TGTGCCGCCAGTGAGCGGGGTACCTTCTACGAGCAGTACTTC	CAASERGTFYEQYF
TRBV9	NA	TRBJ2-1	NA	TGTGCCAGCAGCGTAGATCCCCCTCCGAGCGGGCGGGTCAATGAGCAGTTCTTC	CASSVDPPPSGRVNEQFF
TRBV2	NA	TRBJ1-5	NA	TGTGCCAGCAAAAACGAGGGAAGCAATCAGCCCCAGCATTTT	CASKNEGSNQPQHF
TRBV18	NA	TRBJ1-1	TRBD1	TGTGCCAGCTCACAAAGGACAGGGCCGGTTAGGGAGAACACTGAAGCTTTCTTT	CASSQRTGPVRENTEAFF
TRBV28	NA	TRBJ2-1	NA	TGTGCCAGCAGTTTACAGATACCTGAGCAGTTCTTC	CASSLQIPEQFF